The 31 T cell receptor beta chains given below trace back to one sample, sequenced in a study of beta chain features in type 1 diabetes. No antigens are known for them. Overall study findings and caveats: TCRB CDR3s from Type 1 diabetes patients were moderately but significantly shorter in all four CD4+ subsets.

Sequencing targeted expressed TCRB transcripts, as all isolated RNA had been reverse transcribed. Profiled with immunoSEQ multiplex PCR; TCRdb holds only in-frame clones, not every one. The sample yields about 650,000 clones, 12% seen once. What was sequenced was naive CD4+ T cells from blood. The receptors derive from a man between 25 and 39 years old with type 1 diabetes.

This clone showed up just a few times. The genes are TRBV29-1 and TRBJ1-2; TRBD1 is a possible D gene (6 bases). The length of the CDR3 is 13 residues. The germline CDR1 and CDR2 sequences are SQVTM and ANQGSEA. V was clipped by 4 bases and J by 2 bases, with 11 bases between them. The CDR3 protein is CSVGQGMNYGYTF. DNA of the CDR3: TGCAGCGTTGGTCAGGGGATGAACTATGGCTACACCTTC.

This clone was seen a handful of times. V usage is TRBV7-6 and J usage is TRBJ1-1, with a tentative D call TRBD1 (5 bases). Germline V gives CDR1 SGHVS, CDR2 FNYEAQ. CDR3 length equals 14 residues. Trimming removed 4 bases at V and 3 bases at J, with 12 bases between. The CDR3 sequence is CASSSQGVDTEAFF. The CDR3 bases are TGTGCCAGCAGCTCCCAGGGAGTAGACACTGAAGCTTTCTTT. The full variable domain, completed using reference TRBV7-6 and TRBJ1-1, is GAGVSQSPRYKVTKRGQDVALRCDPISGHVSLYWYRQALGQGPEFLTYFNYEAQQDKSGLPNDRFSAERPEGSISTLTIQRTEQRDSAMYRCASSSQGVDTEAFFGQGTRLTVV.

The chain combines TRBV6-5 with TRBJ1-2; no clear D gene. The CDR3 sequence is 11 residues long. In germline, CDR1 is MNHEY, CDR2 SVGAGI. With 6 bases removed from V and 7 bases from J, the gap between germline ends came to 9 bases. CDR3 amino acids: CASSSGGGYTF. As DNA, the CDR3 is TGTGCCAGCAGCAGCGGAGGTGGCTACACCTTC.

This clone was observed a handful of times. CDR3 amino acids: CASSPKQGDVSPLHF. Here the CDR3 DNA reads TGTGCCAGCAGTCCTAAACAGGGGGATGTTTCACCCCTCCACTTT. The J gene is TRBJ1-6, the V gene TRBV27; 8 nucleotides line up with TRBD1. The CDR3 sequence is 15 residues long. CDR1 and CDR2 from the germline V gene are MNHEY and SMNVEV (reference sequence). V shed 5 bases, J shed 9 bases, and the junction held 9 bases outside the gene matches.

The chain links TRBV14 to TRBJ1-6; 8 nucleotides agree with TRBD1. Looked up from germline, CDR1 is SGHDN and CDR2 is FVKESK. Germline trimming cut 4 bases from V and 5 bases from J; bases unmatched to any gene: 4. CDR3 length equals 15 residues. CDR3 sequence (DNA): TGTGCCAGCAGCCCGAGGACAGGGAATAATTCACCCCTCCACTTT. Amino acids: CASSPRTGNNSPLHF.

The V call is TRBV29-1, the J call TRBJ1-1; unclear D gene. Germline V lookup: CDR1 SQVTM, CDR2 ANQGSEA. The CDR3 spans 12 residues. V was shortened by 7 bases and J by 7 bases, with 16 bases between the two germline ends. The DNA of the CDR3 is TGCAGCGCTCCGGACCCTACGGGTGAAGCTTTCTTT. The encoded protein is CSAPDPTGEAFF.

V is TRBV7-2 and J is TRBJ2-3; D may be TRBD2 (7 bases). Deletions cut 3 bases from V and 5 bases from J, with 15 bases between. The CDR3 extends over 15 amino acids. CDR1 SGHTA and CDR2 FQGNSA come from the germline V gene. In DNA, the CDR3 is TGTGCCAGCAGCTTTCAGTGGGGGGGACAAGATACGCAGTATTTT. It codes for CASSFQWGGQDTQYF.

This chain joins TRBV15 and TRBJ1-1, with a possible D match to TRBD1 (5 bases). Germline values: CDR1 LNHNV, CDR2 YYDKDF (reference sequence). The germline V and J ends were trimmed by 0 bases and 6 bases, with 23 bases remaining between them. This CDR3 spans 18 amino acids. For the CDR3, the DNA is TGTGCCACCAGCAGAGATTCAACCGCCGGGACCAGAAGGGCTGAAGCTTTCTTT. This gives the protein CATSRDSTAGTRRAEAFF.

This clone was observed a few times. The chain employs TRBV9 and TRBJ2-1; 12 bases are a match to TRBD2. The trim removed 2 bases at V and 6 bases at J, leaving 6 bases unmatched. CDR1 and CDR2 from the germline V gene are SGDLS and YYNGEE. The CDR3 runs 16 residues. The chain's CDR3 is CASSVAPGLAGNEQFF. CDR3 sequence (DNA): TGTGCCAGCAGCGTGGCCCCGGGACTAGCGGGCAATGAGCAGTTCTTC.

This clone was counted only a few times. The chain recombines TRBV7-9 with TRBJ2-5; tentative D call: TRBD2 (5 bases). The germline V gene encodes CDR1 SEHNR and CDR2 FQNEAQ (reference sequence). Trimming shortened V by 6 bases and J by 0 bases, and 11 bases separated the two germline ends. This CDR3 has 14 amino acids. CDR3 DNA sequence: TGTGCCAGCAGTCCAGTGCGGGACCAAGAGACCCAGTACTTC. This codes for CASSPVRDQETQYF.

The chain joins TRBV4-2 to TRBJ2-7, with no clear D. Per germline, CDR1 LGHNA and CDR2 YNFKEQ. CDR3 size: 14 residues. V was trimmed by 4 bases and J by 3 bases, leaving 13 bases between them. The CDR3 DNA reads as TGTGCCAGCAGCCCAGGACCAGCGAGCTACGAGCAGTACTTC. It yields the protein CASSPGPASYEQYF.

This clone has more than one count but fewer than ten. The chain uses TRBV5-1 and TRBJ2-1; 10 bases are a match to TRBD1. This CDR3 comprises 19 residues. The germline CDR1 and CDR2 sequences are SGHRS and YFSETQ. V shed 3 bases, J shed 3 bases, and the junction held 15 bases outside the gene matches. The CDR3 loop is CASSYHTGTGVPIYNEQFF. The CDR3 nucleotides read TGCGCCAGCAGCTACCATACCGGGACAGGGGTCCCCATCTACAATGAGCAGTTCTTC.

This clone has just a few counts. J is TRBJ1-6 and V is TRBV2, with 7 bases aligning to TRBD1. V gave up 11 bases and J gave up 9 bases; unmatched junction bases: 7. Germline-derived CDR1 and CDR2 are SNHLY and FYNNEI. The CDR3 loop spans 12 amino acids. CDR3 DNA: TGTGCCGGCACAGGGGAAGGTTCACCCCTCCACTTT. It translates to CAGTGEGSPLHF.

A few counts support this clone. The chain carries TRBV7-2 and TRBJ2-1; 11 bases align to TRBD2. Per germline, CDR1 SGHTA and CDR2 FQGNSA. V shed 5 bases, J shed 8 bases, and the junction held 11 bases outside the gene matches. This CDR3 is built from 16 residues. CDR3 residues: CASSVSVAGGPDEQFF. For the CDR3, the DNA is TGTGCCAGCAGCGTCTCGGTAGCGGGGGGGCCCGATGAGCAGTTCTTC.

The rearrangement joins TRBV4-2 to TRBJ2-7, with TRBD2 as a possible D gene (6 bases). This CDR3 is built from 14 residues. Germline CDR1 LGHNA, CDR2 YNFKEQ. Deletions cut 4 bases from V and 2 bases from J, with 12 bases between. For the CDR3, the DNA is TGTGCCAGCAGCCCATCAGGGAGGACCTACGAGCAGTACTTC. Translation: CASSPSGRTYEQYF.

This clone was recorded a few times. This rearrangement joins TRBV14 to TRBJ2-3; TRBD2 matches 9 bases. CDR3 size: 17 residues. Trimming removed 1 base from V and 1 base from J; junction bases left unmatched: 6. Per germline, CDR1 SGHDN and CDR2 FVKESK. CDR3 sequence (DNA): TGTGCCAGCAGCCAAGGACAGACTAGCGGTGGCACAGATACGCAGTATTTT. Its protein product is CASSQGQTSGGTDTQYF.

This clone was seen only a few times. The chain is built from TRBV7-9 and TRBJ2-7; 7 bases match TRBD1. J gave up 3 bases and V 5 bases, and 4 bases lay outside the gene matches. From germline, CDR1 is SEHNR and CDR2 FQNEAQ (reference sequence). The CDR3 has 13 residues. The CDR3 DNA is TGTGCCAGCAGCCCGGGACAGAGCTACGAGCAGTACTTC. Residues: CASSPGQSYEQYF. The full variable domain, its missing parts supplied by reference TRBV7-9 and TRBJ2-7, is DTGVSQNPRHKITKRGQNVTFRCDPISEHNRLYWYRQTLGQGPEFLTYFQNEAQLEKSRLLSDRFSAERPKGSFSTLEIQRTEQGDSAMYLCASSPGQSYEQYFGPGTRLTVT.

Only a few counts were recorded for this clone. The chain employs TRBV28 and TRBJ1-2; no clear D gene. There are 13 residues in the CDR3. Trimming left V 3 bases short and J 4 bases short, with 9 bases between. CDR1 and CDR2 (germline): MDHEN, SYDVKM. The CDR3 region is CASSLEGAYGYTF. CDR3 DNA sequence: TGTGCCAGCAGTTTGGAGGGAGCCTATGGCTACACCTTC.

The chain uses TRBV30 and TRBJ1-4, with D unresolved. From germline, CDR1 is GTSNPN and CDR2 SVGIG (reference sequence). There are 15 residues in the CDR3. The ends were cut back, 3 bases at V and 3 bases at J, with 14 bases in the middle. CDR3 loop: CAWRFPHGANEKLFF. DNA of the CDR3: TGTGCCTGGAGGTTCCCCCACGGTGCTAATGAAAAACTGTTTTTT.

This clone was seen more than once but under ten times. The chain's CDR3 is CASSVGTGGQLSTDTQYF. The CDR3 region has the DNA TGTGCCAGCAGCGTAGGGACGGGGGGCCAACTTAGCACAGATACGCAGTATTTT. This chain links TRBV9 with TRBJ2-3; D is perhaps TRBD2 (7 bases). This CDR3 is built from 18 residues. Trimming took off 0 bases at V and 0 bases at J, with 17 bases between the two ends. Germline V gene data show CDR1 as SGDLS and CDR2 as YYNGEE.

The V and J genes are TRBV19 and TRBJ1-2; D possibly corresponds to TRBD1 (6 bases). CDR1 and CDR2 from the germline V gene are LNHDA and SQIVND (reference sequence). CDR3 length equals 13 residues. Trimming removed 5 bases from V and 3 bases from J, with 10 bases in between. The CDR3 sequence: CASSPAGDYGYTF. The DNA of the CDR3 is TGTGCCAGTAGTCCGGCAGGGGACTATGGCTACACCTTC.

The chain employs TRBV9 and TRBJ2-1; D possibly uses TRBD1 or TRBD2 (6 bases each). The CDR3 is made up of 14 amino acids. Germline V CDR1 and CDR2: SGDLS, YYNGEE. Trimming left V 2 bases short and J 3 bases short, with 9 bases between. CDR3 coding DNA: TGTGCCAGCAGCGTGGGGGGCCTCTACAATGAGCAGTTCTTC. It specifies CASSVGGLYNEQFF.

The V call is TRBV23-1, the J call TRBJ2-2; a possible D gene is TRBD1 (6 bases). TRBV23-1 is an open reading frame, and its role is uncertain. Trimming stripped 3 bases from V and 7 bases from J, with 12 bases between. The CDR3 has 14 amino acids. The CDR3 DNA reads as TGCGCCAGCAGTCATTGGACAGATATCGGGGAGCTGTTTTTT. Translating it yields CASSHWTDIGELFF.

This clone has a handful of counts. V gene TRBV7-6 combines with J gene TRBJ2-5, with D perhaps given as TRBD1 or TRBD2 (5 bases each). The germline CDR1 and CDR2 sequences are SGHVS and FNYEAQ. The CDR3 has 14 residues. V lost 8 bases and J 0 bases, leaving 13 bases between the germline ends. The CDR3, as DNA: TGTGCCAGCTCGAATTGGGGGTACCAAGAGACCCAGTACTTC. Its translation: CASSNWGYQETQYF.

This clone was seen only a few times. V usage is TRBV11-3 and J usage is TRBJ1-4, with D unresolved. Looked up from germline, CDR1 is SGHNT and CDR2 is YENEEA. The CDR3 extends over 14 amino acids. Trimming took 3 bases from V and 5 from J, leaving 10 bases between them. In DNA form, the CDR3 reads TGTGCCAGCAGCTTTCGGACGGAGAATGAAAAACTGTTTTTT. Translating it yields CASSFRTENEKLFF.

The chain couples TRBV4-3 to TRBJ2-3; 9 bases fit TRBD2. There are 16 residues in the CDR3. Losses at the gene ends were 1 base for V and 7 bases for J; bases not matched to a gene: 9. Germline CDR1 and CDR2: LGHNA and YSLEER. DNA for the CDR3: TGCGCCAGCAGCCAAGCATCGGCGGGGGGGCGAAATACGCAGTATTTT. Its translation: CASSQASAGGRNTQYF.

The CDR3 sequence: CAWSAPGQSTYNEQFF. In DNA, the CDR3 is TGTGCCTGGAGTGCCCCGGGACAATCCACCTACAATGAGCAGTTCTTC. This chain connects TRBV30 to TRBJ2-1; tentatively, D is TRBD1 (6 bases). V lost 1 base and J lost 2, with 15 bases in between. The CDR3 length is 16 residues. The germline V gene has CDR1 GTSNPN and CDR2 SVGIG (reference sequence). Together with reference TRBV30 and TRBJ2-1, the CDR3 gives the full variable domain: SQTIHQWPATLVQPVGSPLSLECTVEGTSNPNLYWYRQAAGRGLQLLFYSVGIGQISSEVPQNLSASRPQDRQFILSSKKLLLSDSGFYLCAWSAPGQSTYNEQFFGPGTRLTVL.

This clone appeared a few times. The J gene is TRBJ1-5, the V gene TRBV29-1; tentative D call: TRBD1 (6 bases). The CDR3 has 17 amino acids. V lost 5 bases, J lost 0 bases, and 20 bases lay in between. The germline V gene has CDR1 SQVTM and CDR2 ANQGSEA. The CDR3 nucleotides read TGCAGCGTTCTGAACAGGGCCTTCCACTATAGCAATCAGCCCCAGCATTTT. Translation: CSVLNRAFHYSNQPQHF. The full variable domain, rest sourced from reference TRBV29-1 and TRBJ1-5, is SAVISQKPSRDICQRGTSLTIQCQVDSQVTMMFWYRQQPGQSLTLIATANQGSEATYESGFVIDKFPISRPNLTFSTLTVSNMSPEDSSIYLCSVLNRAFHYSNQPQHFGDGTRLSIL.

This chain connects TRBV30 to TRBJ1-4; no definite D call. Trimming removed 0 bases from V and 6 bases from J, with 5 bases in between. The CDR3 loop spans 12 amino acids. Looked up from germline, CDR1 is GTSNPN and CDR2 is SVGIG (reference sequence). This CDR3 reads CAWSVEDEKLFF. The CDR3 nucleotides are TGTGCCTGGAGTGTAGAAGATGAAAAACTGTTTTTT.

V is TRBV10-2 and J is TRBJ2-3, with 8 bases lining up with TRBD2. The CDR3 length is 16 residues. From germline, CDR1 is WSHSY and CDR2 SAAADI. V gave up 3 bases and J gave up 2 bases; unmatched junction bases: 7. The CDR3 nucleotides read TGCGCCAGCAGTGAACCAAGCGGGGGCTCCACAGATACGCAGTATTTT. Translation: CASSEPSGGSTDTQYF.

This clone was seen more than once but under ten times. The chain has TRBV29-1 and TRBJ1-5; D is uncertain. V was shortened by 5 bases and J by 9 bases, with 17 bases between the two germline ends. The V gene's germline CDR1 is SQVTM and CDR2 ANQGSEA. The CDR3 sequence is 13 residues long. In DNA, the CDR3 is TGCAGCGTTAAGTGGCAGGATCGTGGGCCCCAGCATTTT. It yields the protein CSVKWQDRGPQHF.